The 5 T cell receptor beta chains below were found in one sample sequenced in a study of T cell responses to AZD1222 COVID-19 vaccine. TCRdb keeps only in-frame clones here, not all; method: immunoSEQ multiplex PCR. Among 68,000 or so clones listed, about 88% were seen once. The starting material was peripheral blood, obtained on day 0 of AZD1222 vaccination. Receptors originate from an adult in good health.

V is TRBV6-2 or TRBV6-3 and J is TRBJ1-5, with TRBD1 matching over 7 bases. The CDR3 covers 15 residues. Trimming took 5 bases from V and 2 from J; bases not matched to a gene: 6. Germline V gene sequence: CDR1 MNHEY, CDR2 SVGEGT. The CDR3 region has the DNA TGTGCCAGCAGTAAAGACAGGGTGCGCAATCAGCCCCAGCATTTT. Translating gives CASSKDRVRNQPQHF.

The chain uses TRBV11-2 and TRBJ2-1, with TRBD2 matching over 13 bases. CDR1 SGHAT and CDR2 FQNNGV come from the germline V gene. V shed 5 bases, J shed 7 bases, and the junction held 8 bases outside the gene matches. There are 16 residues in the CDR3. The CDR3 bases are TGTGCCAGCAGCCTCCGGACTAGCGGGAGTGGGAATGAGCAGTTCTTC. Its protein product is CASSLRTSGSGNEQFF.

The CDR3 nucleotides read TGTGCCAGCAGTGAATTAGGGGGAGGCCACGAGCAGTACTTC. Amino acids: CASSELGGGHEQYF. This chain uses TRBV6-1 with TRBJ2-7; D is possibly TRBD1 or TRBD2 (6 bases each). The CDR3 length is 14 residues. CDR1 and CDR2 from the germline V gene are MNHNS and SASEGT. Trimming removed 2 bases at V and 5 bases at J, with 13 bases between.

The chain combines TRBV3-1 (or the pseudogene TRBV3-2) with TRBJ1-1; TRBD1 matches 7 bases. From germline, CDR1 is LGHDT and CDR2 YNNKEL (reference sequence). The length of the CDR3 is 14 residues. J lost 5 bases, V lost 4 bases, and 7 bases had no gene match. CDR3 sequence reads: CASSRNRGITEAFF. The CDR3 DNA reads TGTGCCAGCAGCCGAAACAGGGGAATAACTGAAGCTTTCTTT.

The rearrangement joins TRBV7-9 to TRBJ1-1; D is ambiguous. The CDR3 sequence is 11 residues long. Between the trimmed V and J ends, which lost 5 bases and 4 bases, there was a span of 5 bases. Germline lookup yields CDR1 SEHNR and CDR2 FQNEAQ (reference sequence). CDR3 nucleotides: TGTGCCAGCAGCGTTGCCACTGAAGCTTTCTTT. The encoded protein is CASSVATEAFF.